These T cell receptor beta chains were read from a single sample in a study of somatic mutations in cytotoxic T cells in rheumatoid arthritis. Generated by immunoSEQ multiplex PCR, the TCRdb table keeps only in-frame clones and is missing some. The table lists 9,500 to 15,000 clones, under 85% of them singletons. Material: CD8+ T cells sorted from blood. The origin of the receptors is a woman in her fifties or sixties in good health. CDR3s include the opening cysteine and the closing phenylalanine or tryptophan. A D gene is named only where the DNA matches it firmly. Clone size appears in some rows only: once, few, many, or a class for an expanded clone.

v_gene	abundance	d_gene	j_gene	CDR3nt	CDR3aa
TRBV27	.	TRBD2	TRBJ2-1	TGTGCCAGCAGTTTAAGTCTAGCGGGGGATAATGAGCAGTTCTTC	CASSLSLAGDNEQFF
TRBV18	.	.	TRBJ1-1	TGTGCCAGCTCCCAGGGGAACACTGAAGCTTTCTTT	CASSQGNTEAFF
TRBV6-1	.	.	TRBJ1-3	TGTGCCAGCAGTTTCTGGGAGGGCTCTGGAAACACCATATATTTT	CASSFWEGSGNTIYF
TRBV7-6	.	.	TRBJ2-7	TGTGCCAGCAGCTTGAGTGCGAGCTCCTACGAGCAGTACTTC	CASSLSASSYEQYF
TRBV11-1	.	.	TRBJ2-5	TGTGCCAGCAGCTTAGCCGAGGACCGGGGGGAGACCCAGTACTTC	CASSLAEDRGETQYF
TRBV5-6	.	.	TRBJ2-5	TGTGCCAGCAGCTTCATCCCGGGGGAGACCCAGTACTTC	CASSFIPGETQYF
TRBV9	.	.	TRBJ2-1	TGTGCCAGCAGCGGCGAGGGTGGGAGTGAGCAGTTCTTC	CASSGEGGSEQFF
TRBV5-4	.	TRBD2	TRBJ2-1	TGTGCCAGCAGCTTGGGCACTAGCGGGGATAACTACAATGAGCAGTTCTTC	CASSLGTSGDNYNEQFF
TRBV7-9	.	TRBD1	TRBJ2-1	TGTGCCAGCAGCTCGACAGGGGGCGCGTGGAATGAGCAGTTCTTC	CASSSTGGAWNEQFF
TRBV19	few	TRBD1	TRBJ1-5	TGTGCCAGTAGTCTTGGACAGGGGAACCAGCCCCAGCATTTT	CASSLGQGNQPQHF
TRBV4-1	few	TRBD2	TRBJ2-2	TGCGCCAGCAGCCCGGGACTAGCGGGGCTCAACACCGGGGAGCTGTTTTTT	CASSPGLAGLNTGELFF
TRBV13	.	.	TRBJ1-3	TGTGCCAGCAGCTGGGACATGGAGGACACCATATATTTT	CASSWDMEDTIYF
TRBV7-2	.	.	TRBJ2-5	TGTGCCAGCAGCGCCGACAGGTCAGGGACCCAGTACTTC	CASSADRSGTQYF
TRBV7-3	once	TRBD2	TRBJ2-1	TGTGCCAGCAGCTTAGGGGGGGGCTCCTACAATGAGCAGTTCTTC	CASSLGGGSYNEQFF
TRBV5-6	.	TRBD2	TRBJ2-1	TGTGCCAGCAGCTCCACTCGGGGGGGCCTCTATGAGCAGTTCTTC	CASSSTRGGLYEQFF
TRBV9	.	TRBD1	TRBJ2-7	TGTGCCAGCAGTCCGACCGGGACAGCATACGAGCAGTACTTC	CASSPTGTAYEQYF
TRBV7-9	medium-sized	TRBD1	TRBJ1-1	TGTGCCAGCAGCTCAACAGGGGGGGAAGCTTTCTTT	CASSSTGGEAFF
TRBV2	.	.	TRBJ2-1	TGTGCCAGCAGTGAAAGTAGGGGTATCTCCTACAATGAGCAGTTCTTC	CASSESRGISYNEQFF
TRBV7-9	.	TRBD1	TRBJ1-2	TGTGCCAGCAGCTTGGACAGGGAGGTTTCTAACTATGGCTACACCTTC	CASSLDREVSNYGYTF
TRBV6-6	.	TRBD2	TRBJ2-3	TGTGCCAGCAGCCCGGGACTATCCGCGCAGTATTTT	CASSPGLSAQYF
TRBV7-2	once	TRBD2	TRBJ2-3	TGTGCCAGCAGCCAGGGACTAGCTAACGGTGGTACGCAGTATTTT	CASSQGLANGGTQYF
TRBV30	once	.	TRBJ2-1	TGTGCCTGGAGTGATGGTGGGGGCATCATACCCTACAATGAGCAGTTCTTC	CAWSDGGGIIPYNEQFF
TRBV5-4	.	.	TRBJ1-4	TGTGCCAACAGGACATTCACGTACTATGAAAAACTGTTTTTT	CANRTFTYYEKLFF
TRBV7-2	.	TRBD2	TRBJ2-1	TGTGCCAGCAGCTTAGGCGGACTAGCGGGGGGAAATGAGCAGTTCTTC	CASSLGGLAGGNEQFF
TRBV7-2	.	TRBD1	TRBJ1-1	TGTGCCAGCAGTTCGACAGGGGCTTCAAACACTGAAGCTTTCTTT	CASSSTGASNTEAFF
TRBV4-1	few	.	TRBJ1-2	TGCGCCAGCAGCCAAGGTCTTCAGGAGGTCCGCCGCTACACCTTC	CASSQGLQEVRRYTF
TRBV2	.	.	TRBJ2-1	TGTGCCAGCAGACCAACCACAGGGTTCGCTGAGCAGTTCTTC	CASRPTTGFAEQFF
TRBV2	.	TRBD1	TRBJ1-6	TGTGCCAGCAGTTCAAGACAGGGAAACTCCTATAATTCACCCCTCCACTTT	CASSSRQGNSYNSPLHF
TRBV9	.	TRBD2	TRBJ2-3	TGTGCCAGCAGCGTAGGCGGGAGAGGTCCCACAGATACGCAGTATTTT	CASSVGGRGPTDTQYF